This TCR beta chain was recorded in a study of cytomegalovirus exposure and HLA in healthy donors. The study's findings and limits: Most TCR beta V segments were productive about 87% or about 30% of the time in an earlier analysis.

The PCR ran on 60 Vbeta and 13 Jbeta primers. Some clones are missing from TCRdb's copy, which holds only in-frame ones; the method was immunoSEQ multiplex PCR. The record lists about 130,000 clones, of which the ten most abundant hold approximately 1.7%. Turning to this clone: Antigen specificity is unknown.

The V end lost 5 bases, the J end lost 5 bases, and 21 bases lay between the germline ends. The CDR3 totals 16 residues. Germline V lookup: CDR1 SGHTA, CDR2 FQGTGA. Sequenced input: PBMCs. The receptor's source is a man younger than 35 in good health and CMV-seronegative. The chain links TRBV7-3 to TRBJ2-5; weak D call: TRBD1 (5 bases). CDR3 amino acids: CASSPKGIGVGETQYF. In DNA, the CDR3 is TGTGCCAGCAGCCCCAAGGGGATAGGGGTTGGGGAGACCCAGTACTTC.